These 6 T cell receptor beta chains were all obtained from the same sample, sequenced in a study of cytomegalovirus exposure and HLA in healthy donors. With 60 Vbeta and 13 Jbeta primers, the PCR was carried out. Measured with immunoSEQ multiplex PCR; TCRdb has only the in-frame clones, and not every one. The sample lists fewer than 200,000 clones, 84% occurring once. The material sequenced was PBMCs. The receptors stem from a girl aged 2-10 years in good health and CMV-seropositive.

The J gene is TRBJ1-1, the V gene TRBV27, with 11 bases fitting TRBD1. V was clipped by 8 bases and J by 11 bases; unmatched bases: 10. From germline, CDR1 is MNHEY and CDR2 SMNVEV (reference sequence). The CDR3 sequence is 13 residues long. CDR3 sequence: CASGLAGTGGAFF. The CDR3 DNA follows: TGTGCCAGCGGATTGGCCGGGACAGGGGGTGCTTTCTTT.

V and J are TRBV6-5 and TRBJ2-5; possibly TRBD2 for D (7 bases). The tail of the sequence fits TRBJ2-7 better, so the J call may be wrong. CDR3 length: 12 amino acids. Germline assignment: CDR1 MNHEY and CDR2 SVGAGI. CDR3 sequence reads: CASSGGWYEQYF. The CDR3 bases are TGTGCCAGCTCGGGGGGCTGGTACGAGCAGTACTTC.

The rearrangement links TRBV6-5 to TRBJ2-5, with a weak D call TRBD2 (6 bases). CDR3 size: 13 residues. Germline V CDR1 and CDR2: MNHEY, SVGAGI. The V gene lost 7 bases and the J gene lost 5 bases, with 14 bases spanning the gap. The CDR3: CASTAREEETQYF. Written as DNA, the CDR3 is TGTGCCAGCACTGCCAGGGAGGAGGAGACCCAGTACTTC.

The rearrangement joins TRBV29-1 to TRBJ1-2; D is possibly TRBD1 (5 bases). Germline values: CDR1 SQVTM, CDR2 ANQGSEA. Trimming pared 6 bases from V and 4 bases from J, leaving 12 bases between. CDR3 length: 12 amino acids. For the CDR3, the DNA is TGCAGCGTAGAGTGGGGGGGCTATGGCTACACCTTC. Translation: CSVEWGGYGYTF.

This clone was seen a handful of times. The chain recombines TRBV27 with TRBJ2-2, with D perhaps matching TRBD1 (5 bases). Looked up from germline, CDR1 is MNHEY and CDR2 is SMNVEV (reference sequence). The CDR3 contains 14 residues. With 7 bases removed from V and 0 bases from J, the gap between germline ends came to 9 bases. This chain's CDR3 is CASTRTPNTGELFF. The CDR3 DNA reads TGTGCCAGCACACGGACACCGAACACCGGGGAGCTGTTTTTT.

This chain connects TRBV29-1 to TRBJ1-5; 10 bases align to TRBD1. The CDR3 spans 14 residues. From germline, CDR1 is SQVTM and CDR2 ANQGSEA. The J segment lost 0 bases and the V segment lost 6 bases, leaving 2 bases of the junction unmatched. CDR3 residues: CSVRDRGSNQPQHF. In DNA form, the CDR3 reads TGCAGCGTACGGGACAGGGGTAGCAATCAGCCCCAGCATTTT.